Listed below are T cell receptor beta chains from one sample, sequenced in a study of cytomegalovirus exposure and HLA in healthy donors. Assay used: immunoSEQ multiplex PCR; TCRdb lists only in-frame clones, some missing. The table includes 120,000 to 150,000 clones, roughly 86% detected once. Sequencing input: PBMCs. All receptors come from a woman aged 25 to 39 in good health and CMV-seronegative. The CDR3 runs from the conserved cysteine through the conserved F or W. D genes are given only for firm matches. Part of the rows lack a size; the others show once, few, many or a class for expanded clones.

DNA: TGCGCCAGCAGCTACTCGGACAGGGGATCTTCTGAAGCTTTCTTT
CDR3: CASSYSDRGSSEAFF
D: TRBD1
V: TRBV4-3
size: -
J: TRBJ1-1

DNA: TGTGCCAGTAGTTCTCACGGGGGGGGCTCTGGGGCCAACGTCCTGACTTTC
CDR3: CASSSHGGGSGANVLTF
D: TRBD2
V: TRBV19
size: once
J: TRBJ2-6

DNA: TGTGCCAGTAGCCTCCAGGGGGCCAACACTGAAGCTTTCTTT
CDR3: CASSLQGANTEAFF
D: TRBD1
V: TRBV19
size: -
J: TRBJ1-1

DNA: TGTGCCAGCATAAGGGAGCTAGGACAGGGCCATGGCTACACCTTC
CDR3: CASIRELGQGHGYTF
D: TRBD1
V: TRBV6-1
size: few
J: TRBJ1-2

DNA: TGTGCCAGCTCCTTACGACAGAGCATTAATTCACCCCTCCACTTT
CDR3: CASSLRQSINSPLHF
D: -
V: TRBV2
size: -
J: TRBJ1-6

DNA: TGTGCCAGCAGCCCCGGGGGAGGGGGTACGCAGTATTTT
CDR3: CASSPGGGGTQYF
D: -
V: TRBV27
size: -
J: TRBJ2-3

DNA: TGTGCCAGCAGTGAATTTCCAGCCTACAATGAGCAGTTCTTC
CDR3: CASSEFPAYNEQFF
D: -
V: TRBV6-1
size: -
J: TRBJ2-1

DNA: TGTGCCAGCAGCCTTAGCGGGGGCCCTCAAGAGACCCAGTACTTC
CDR3: CASSLSGGPQETQYF
D: TRBD2
V: TRBV2
size: once
J: TRBJ2-5

DNA: TGTGCCAGCTCACCCCCGGGACAGGGGACCAAAAACATTCAGTACTTC
CDR3: CASSPPGQGTKNIQYF
D: TRBD1
V: TRBV18
size: -
J: TRBJ2-4

DNA: TGTGCCAGCAGCATGACTACAGCCGCCGGGGAGCTGTTTTTT
CDR3: CASSMTTAAGELFF
D: -
V: TRBV9
size: -
J: TRBJ2-2

DNA: TGTGCCAGCAGCTTGGGTAGGGGGAATTCACCCCTCCACTTT
CDR3: CASSLGRGNSPLHF
D: -
V: TRBV5-6
size: few
J: TRBJ1-6

DNA: TGTGCCAGCAGTGAAGTTTACAGGGGGCCCTATGGCTACACCTTC
CDR3: CASSEVYRGPYGYTF
D: TRBD1
V: TRBV6-1
size: -
J: TRBJ1-2

DNA: TGTGCCACCAGCAGTTCAGGGGCTCGCACTGAAGCTTTCTTT
CDR3: CATSSSGARTEAFF
D: -
V: TRBV15
size: -
J: TRBJ1-1

DNA: TGTGCCAGCACCCCTGGTAGTTCCGGAAACACCATATATTTT
CDR3: CASTPGSSGNTIYF
D: -
V: TRBV9
size: -
J: TRBJ1-3

DNA: TGTGCCAGCAGAACCGCCGGGACAGAGGCTTACGAGCAGTACTTC
CDR3: CASRTAGTEAYEQYF
D: TRBD1
V: TRBV6-5
size: -
J: TRBJ2-7

DNA: TGTGCCACCCTCTCCGGGGTTGTATACGAGCAGTACTTC
CDR3: CATLSGVVYEQYF
D: -
V: TRBV28
size: -
J: TRBJ2-7

DNA: TGTGCCAGCAGTTACTTCGGACAGTCCTACGAGCAGTACTTC
CDR3: CASSYFGQSYEQYF
D: -
V: TRBV6-6
size: -
J: TRBJ2-7

DNA: TGTGCCAGCAGCTTGCAGGGGCCGGAGACCCAGTACTTC
CDR3: CASSLQGPETQYF
D: -
V: TRBV5-5
size: -
J: TRBJ2-5

DNA: TGCGCCAGCAGCTTGGGAGGGGGACAGGGGGGCACTGAAGCTTTCTTT
CDR3: CASSLGGGQGGTEAFF
D: TRBD1
V: TRBV5-1
size: -
J: TRBJ1-1

DNA: TGTGCCAGCAGCCTAGAGGAGGGAGGGACCCAGTACTTC
CDR3: CASSLEEGGTQYF
D: -
V: TRBV7-8
size: few
J: TRBJ2-5

DNA: TGTGCCACCAGCAGAGGACAAGGAGGGATCGAGACCCAGTACTTC
CDR3: CATSRGQGGIETQYF
D: -
V: TRBV15
size: -
J: TRBJ2-5

DNA: TGTGCCAGCAGTTACTTTCGGTCCGCGGGCTACACCTTC
CDR3: CASSYFRSAGYTF
D: -
V: TRBV6-5
size: -
J: TRBJ1-2

DNA: TGTGCCAGCAGATGGGGACAGGGGATCGGGTACGACACTGAAGCTTTCTTT
CDR3: CASRWGQGIGYDTEAFF
D: TRBD1
V: TRBV7-9
size: -
J: TRBJ1-1

DNA: TGCGCCAGCAGCTTGCGGGACAGCTCCTACAATGAGCAGTTCTTC
CDR3: CASSLRDSSYNEQFF
D: TRBD1
V: TRBV5-1
size: -
J: TRBJ2-1

DNA: TGCGCCAGCAGCTTGGCCAGCGGGGCCGCCTACGAGCAGTACTTC
CDR3: CASSLASGAAYEQYF
D: TRBD2
V: TRBV5-1
size: -
J: TRBJ2-7

DNA: TGTGCCTGGAGTGTAGGGGCGAATACTGAAGCTTTCTTT
CDR3: CAWSVGANTEAFF
D: -
V: TRBV30
size: -
J: TRBJ1-1

DNA: TGTGCCAGCAGCTCGGGCGGACAGGGACGAGGAAACACCATATATTTT
CDR3: CASSSGGQGRGNTIYF
D: TRBD1
V: TRBV11-3
size: -
J: TRBJ1-3

DNA: TGTGCCAGCTCACCGTCAGCGGAAATGAACACTGAAGCTTTCTTT
CDR3: CASSPSAEMNTEAFF
D: -
V: TRBV18
size: -
J: TRBJ1-1

DNA: TGCGCCAGCAGCTCGGGACAGGGTACGGAGACCCAGTACTTC
CDR3: CASSSGQGTETQYF
D: TRBD1
V: TRBV5-1
size: -
J: TRBJ2-5

DNA: TGTGCCAGCAGCCCGGACAGCTTTAGACTTGGCTACACCTTC
CDR3: CASSPDSFRLGYTF
D: -
V: TRBV5-8
size: -
J: TRBJ1-2

DNA: TGTGCCAGCTCATTACAGGGGGCGCAGATGAATGGCTACACCTTC
CDR3: CASSLQGAQMNGYTF
D: TRBD1
V: TRBV18
size: few
J: TRBJ1-2

DNA: TGTGCCAGTAAAAGCCTGGCAGGGGGATCGAATTCACCCCTCCACTTT
CDR3: CASKSLAGGSNSPLHF
D: TRBD1
V: TRBV19
size: -
J: TRBJ1-6

DNA: TGTGCCAGCAACAGGGACAACACAGATACGCAGTATTTT
CDR3: CASNRDNTDTQYF
D: -
V: TRBV9
size: -
J: TRBJ2-3

DNA: TGTGCCAGCAGTTACGGCGGACAGGGTGGAAATCAGCCCCAGCATTTT
CDR3: CASSYGGQGGNQPQHF
D: TRBD1
V: TRBV6-6
size: -
J: TRBJ1-5

DNA: TGTGCCTGGAGTCAGGGGGCTGTGCAGTACTTC
CDR3: CAWSQGAVQYF
D: TRBD1
V: TRBV30
size: -
J: TRBJ2-7

DNA: TGTGCCAGTGCCGACGGGAGCTCCTACGAGCAGTACTTC
CDR3: CASADGSSYEQYF
D: -
V: TRBV11-1
size: -
J: TRBJ2-7

DNA: TGTGCCAGCAGCCAAGGTCTCAGATTCTCCTACAATGAGCAGTTCTTC
CDR3: CASSQGLRFSYNEQFF
D: -
V: TRBV14
size: -
J: TRBJ2-1

DNA: TGCGCCAGCAGCCCACAGGGGGCGGCCTACGAGCAGTACTTC
CDR3: CASSPQGAAYEQYF
D: TRBD1
V: TRBV5-1
size: once
J: TRBJ2-7

DNA: TGTGCCAGCAGTCCCGAGTTTAAAACAGGGGTTGGCTACACCTTC
CDR3: CASSPEFKTGVGYTF
D: TRBD1
V: TRBV6-1
size: -
J: TRBJ1-2

DNA: TGTGCCAGCTCACAACAAAATAGCAATCAGCCCCAGCATTTT
CDR3: CASSQQNSNQPQHF
D: -
V: TRBV18
size: -
J: TRBJ1-5

DNA: TGCGCCAGCAGCCCGGCCGGGGACAACTCCTATGGCTACACCTTC
CDR3: CASSPAGDNSYGYTF
D: -
V: TRBV5-1
size: -
J: TRBJ1-2

DNA: TGTGCCAGCAGCCAAACAGGGGTCTGGAGCAATCAGCCCCAGCATTTT
CDR3: CASSQTGVWSNQPQHF
D: TRBD1
V: TRBV9
size: -
J: TRBJ1-5

DNA: TGTGCCACCCGGGGGGGGGATACGCAGTATTTT
CDR3: CATRGGDTQYF
D: TRBD2
V: TRBV2
size: -
J: TRBJ2-3

DNA: TGCGCCAGCAGCTTGGGACTAGCGGGGGGGCCTGTAGGTCAAGAGACCCAGTACTTC
CDR3: CASSLGLAGGPVGQETQYF
D: TRBD2
V: TRBV5-1
size: -
J: TRBJ2-5

DNA: TGTGCCAGCAGTGAAGGTCCAGGCCTGGTGTACGAGCAGTACTTC
CDR3: CASSEGPGLVYEQYF
D: -
V: TRBV6-1
size: -
J: TRBJ2-7

DNA: TGTGCCAGCAGCCCATGGAGGTCCTACGAGCAGTACTTC
CDR3: CASSPWRSYEQYF
D: -
V: TRBV11-2
size: -
J: TRBJ2-7

DNA: TGTGCCAGTAGTAACTGGGGGGGAAACACTGAAGCTTTCTTT
CDR3: CASSNWGGNTEAFF
D: -
V: TRBV19
size: few
J: TRBJ1-1

DNA: TGTGCCAGCAGCCCAGGACAGGGACGAGAAAAACTGTTTTTT
CDR3: CASSPGQGREKLFF
D: TRBD1
V: TRBV7-2
size: once
J: TRBJ1-4

DNA: TGTGCCAGCAGTGCACAGGTCCCTGGGGCCAACGTCCTGACTTTC
CDR3: CASSAQVPGANVLTF
D: -
V: TRBV28
size: once
J: TRBJ2-6